This T cell receptor (beta chain) was found in a study of cytomegalovirus exposure and HLA in healthy donors. About the research overall: There were fewer than 500 genotyped donors. Of these, about 81% fell in the genetic ancestry cluster associated with self-reported Caucasian donors. General observations from the study: TCR association rates varied by HLA locus in a later analysis, with DRB1 highest and HLA-C lowest.

Amplification used 60 Vbeta primers and 13 Jbeta primers. Per the study methods: About 11 million of 80 million or so unique TCR beta chains were shared, per a later count. The table came from immunoSEQ multiplex PCR; TCRdb's copy has only in-frame clones and leaves some out. V and J calls and clone size are copied from that table; D and trimming were computed from the DNA. Of about 73,000 clones listed, 60% to 85% are singletons. Germline V gene sequence: CDR1 SGDLS, CDR2 YYNGEE. Trimming cost V 4 bases and J 3 bases, with 11 bases left between them. The CDR3 length is 14 residues. Whereas donors were nominally healthy upon sampling, unrecorded immune exposures were probable. A word on this clone: Its antigen is as yet unknown.

This TCR was sampled from a male donor in good health and CMV-seronegative. The chain combines TRBV9 with TRBJ2-1; D possibly corresponds to TRBD2 (5 bases). Sequencing was done on a sample of PBMCs. CDR3 sequence reads: CASSFSGNYNEQFF. As DNA, the CDR3 is TGTGCCAGCAGCTTCAGCGGTAACTACAATGAGCAGTTCTTC.